A single sample is the source of the 9 T cell receptor beta chains below, sequenced in a study of a mutant IDH1 vaccine in newly diagnosed glioma. Indicated time point: week 35, safety follow-up. Every single dose of the vaccine, 300 ug of mutant IDH1 20-mer peptide, came with topical imiquimod. Their cognate antigens are unknown. Clones were sequenced by immunoSEQ multiplex PCR, and TCRdb holds only the in-frame ones, with some missing. This sample carries roughly 54,000 clones, around 84% of them seen once, and the ten largest clones take approximately 4.5%. Sequencing was performed on PBMCs, taken from a glioma patient whose treatment included an IDH1 peptide vaccine. These receptors all come from a woman aged 18-30 years with glioma.

The genes are TRBV6-1 and TRBJ2-3; D is possibly TRBD1 (6 bases). The CDR3 is 15 residues long. The V end lost 5 bases, the J end lost 5 bases, and 17 bases lay between the germline ends. CDR1 MNHNS and CDR2 SASEGT come from the germline V gene. The CDR3 reads CASSPRSYREDTQYF. The CDR3 region has the DNA TGTGCCAGCAGTCCTCGCTCTTACAGGGAAGATACGCAGTATTTT.

The chain uses TRBV7-9 and TRBJ1-4; D might be TRBD1 (5 bases). The V end lost 5 bases, the J end lost 4 bases, and 17 bases lay between the germline ends. The CDR3 runs to 16 residues. Germline V gene data show CDR1 as SEHNR and CDR2 as FQNEAQ (reference sequence). CDR3 in DNA: TGTGCCAGCAGCGACCCGAAAGACGGACATAATGAAAAACTGTTTTTT. It yields the protein CASSDPKDGHNEKLFF.

This rearrangement joins TRBV19 to TRBJ1-2; 12 bases fit TRBD1. The CDR3 spans 17 residues. The ends lost 2 bases at V and 8 bases at J; junction bases unmatched: 12. Germline V gives CDR1 LNHDA, CDR2 SQIVND (reference sequence). Written as DNA, the CDR3 is TGTGCCAGTAGTATAATGGGACAGGGGGCGTTTTCTTGGGGCTACACCTTC. Translating it yields CASSIMGQGAFSWGYTF. Full variable domain (rest looked up from reference TRBV19 and TRBJ1-2): DGGITQSPKYLFRKEGQNVTLSCEQNLNHDAMYWYRQDPGQGLRLIYYSQIVNDFQKGDIAEGYSVSREKKESFPLTVTSAQKNPTAFYLCASSIMGQGAFSWGYTFGSGTRLTVV.

This chain uses TRBV21-1 with TRBJ1-5. TRBV21-1 is a pseudogene segment. The CDR3 is made up of 17 amino acids. The CDR3 DNA reads as TGTGCCAGCAGCCCCGGGGCGGGGTCCCCCCGCAATCAGCCCCAGCATTTT. Translating it yields CASSPGAGSPRNQPQHF.

V is TRBV16 and J is TRBJ1-1, with D unresolved. The CDR3 has 11 residues. Trimming pared 2 bases from V and 4 bases from J, leaving 2 bases between. Looked up from germline, CDR1 is KGHSY and CDR2 is FQNENV. The CDR3 nucleotides read TGTGCCAGCAGCCAAAGCACTGAAGCTTTCTTT. Residues: CASSQSTEAFF.

V is TRBV4-3 and J is TRBJ2-7; D remains ambiguous. V was pared by 1 base and J by 2 bases, with 12 bases between. Germline V CDR1 and CDR2: LGHNA, YSLEER. This CDR3 has 15 residues. This CDR3 reads CASSQGVSAAYEQYF. The CDR3 DNA sequence: TGCGCCAGCAGCCAAGGTGTATCGGCAGCCTACGAGCAGTACTTC.

The V gene is TRBV6-5, the J gene TRBJ2-7, with 9 bases fitting TRBD1. CDR1 MNHEY and CDR2 SVGAGI come from the germline V gene. The length of the CDR3 is 14 residues. With V trimmed by 6 bases and J by 3 bases, 6 bases remained unmatched. The CDR3 DNA reads as TGTGCCAGCAGAAGGGGACAGGGAATCTACGAGCAGTACTTC. Amino acid sequence: CASRRGQGIYEQYF.

The chain uses TRBV25-1 and TRBJ2-7; D perhaps matches TRBD1 (5 bases). CDR3 length equals 14 residues. The germline gives CDR1 MGHDK, CDR2 SYGVNS. V lost 4 bases, J lost 8 bases, and 18 bases lay in between. The CDR3 bases are TGTGCCAGCAGTGGAGGCAGGGTAGAACTGAAGCAGTACTTC. Amino acid sequence: CASSGGRVELKQYF.

V gene TRBV5-5 combines with J gene TRBJ1-1; D is unclear. Deletions cut 2 bases from V and 1 base from J, with 12 bases between. Germline V gene lookup returns CDR1 SGHKS and CDR2 YYEKEE (reference sequence). There are 15 residues in the CDR3. This CDR3 is CASSLYTSANTEAFF. CDR3 nucleotides: TGTGCCAGCAGCTTATACACTTCGGCGAACACTGAAGCTTTCTTT.